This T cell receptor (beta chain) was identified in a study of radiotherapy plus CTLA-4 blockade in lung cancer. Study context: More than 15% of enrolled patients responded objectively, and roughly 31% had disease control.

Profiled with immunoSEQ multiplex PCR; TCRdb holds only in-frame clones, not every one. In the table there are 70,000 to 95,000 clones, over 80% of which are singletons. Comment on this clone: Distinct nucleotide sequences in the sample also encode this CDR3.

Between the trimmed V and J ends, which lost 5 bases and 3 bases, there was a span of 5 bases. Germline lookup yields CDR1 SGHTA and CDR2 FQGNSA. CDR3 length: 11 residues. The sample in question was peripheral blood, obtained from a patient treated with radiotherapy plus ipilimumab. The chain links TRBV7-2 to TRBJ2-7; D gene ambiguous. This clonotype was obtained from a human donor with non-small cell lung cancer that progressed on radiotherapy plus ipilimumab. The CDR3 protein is CASSDRYEQYF. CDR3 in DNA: TGTGCCAGCAGCGACCGCTACGAGCAGTACTTC.